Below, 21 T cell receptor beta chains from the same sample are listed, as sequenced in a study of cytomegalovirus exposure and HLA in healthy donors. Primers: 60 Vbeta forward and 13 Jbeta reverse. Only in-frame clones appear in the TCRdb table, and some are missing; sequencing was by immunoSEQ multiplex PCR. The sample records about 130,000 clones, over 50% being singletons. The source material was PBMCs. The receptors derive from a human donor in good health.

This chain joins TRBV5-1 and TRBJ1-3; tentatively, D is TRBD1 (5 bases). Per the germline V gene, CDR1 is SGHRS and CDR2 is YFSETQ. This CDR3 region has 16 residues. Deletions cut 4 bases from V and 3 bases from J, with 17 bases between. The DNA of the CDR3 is TGCGCCAGCAGCCCCAGCGCCCTCAGGGATGGAAACACCATATATTTT. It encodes CASSPSALRDGNTIYF. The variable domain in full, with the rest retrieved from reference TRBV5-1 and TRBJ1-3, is KAGVTQTPRYLIKTRGQQVTLSCSPISGHRSVSWYQQTPGQGLQFLFEYFSETQRNKGNFPGRFSGRQFSNSRSEMNVSTLELGDSALYLCASSPSALRDGNTIYFGEGSWLTVV.

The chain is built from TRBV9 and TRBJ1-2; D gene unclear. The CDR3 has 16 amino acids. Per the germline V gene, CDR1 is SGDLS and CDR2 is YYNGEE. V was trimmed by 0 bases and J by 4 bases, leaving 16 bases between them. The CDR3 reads CASSVVGGREGYGYTF. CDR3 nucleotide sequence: TGTGCCAGCAGCGTAGTTGGAGGGCGCGAGGGCTATGGCTACACCTTC.

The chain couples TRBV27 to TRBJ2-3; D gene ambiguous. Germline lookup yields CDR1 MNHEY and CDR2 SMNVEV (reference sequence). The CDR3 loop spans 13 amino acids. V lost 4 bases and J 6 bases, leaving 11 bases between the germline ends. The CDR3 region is CASSSRLGDTQYF. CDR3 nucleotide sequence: TGTGCCAGCAGTTCCCGTCTCGGGGATACGCAGTATTTT.

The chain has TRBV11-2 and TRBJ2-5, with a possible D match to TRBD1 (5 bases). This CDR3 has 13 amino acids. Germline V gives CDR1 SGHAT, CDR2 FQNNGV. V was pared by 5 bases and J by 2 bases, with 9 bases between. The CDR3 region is CASSQGRQETQYF. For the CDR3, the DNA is TGTGCCAGCAGCCAGGGAAGGCAAGAGACCCAGTACTTC.

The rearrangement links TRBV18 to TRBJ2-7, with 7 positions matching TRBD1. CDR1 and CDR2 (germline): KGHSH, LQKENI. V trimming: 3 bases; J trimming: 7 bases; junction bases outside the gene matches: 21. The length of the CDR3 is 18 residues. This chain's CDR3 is CASSPWDRSFSIVTEQYF. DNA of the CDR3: TGTGCCAGCTCACCGTGGGACAGATCCTTTTCAATCGTTACGGAGCAGTACTTC. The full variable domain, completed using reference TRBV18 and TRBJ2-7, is NAGVMQNPRHLVRRRGQEARLRCSPMKGHSHVYWYRQLPEEGLKFMVYLQKENIIDESGMPKERFSAEFPKEGPSILRIQQVVRGDSAAYFCASSPWDRSFSIVTEQYFGPGTRLTVT.

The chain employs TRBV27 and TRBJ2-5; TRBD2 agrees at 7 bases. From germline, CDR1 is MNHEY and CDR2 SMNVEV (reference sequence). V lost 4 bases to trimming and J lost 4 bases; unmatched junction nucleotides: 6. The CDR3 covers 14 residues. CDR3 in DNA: TGTGCCAGCAGTTGGGGAGCGGGATCAGAGACCCAGTACTTC. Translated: CASSWGAGSETQYF.

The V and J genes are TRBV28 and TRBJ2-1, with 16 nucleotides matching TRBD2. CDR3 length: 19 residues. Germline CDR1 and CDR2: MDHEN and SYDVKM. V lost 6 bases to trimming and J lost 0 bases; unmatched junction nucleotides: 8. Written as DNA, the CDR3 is TGTGCCAGCAGCTTGTCGGGACTAGCGGGAGGGAGCTCCTACAATGAGCAGTTCTTC. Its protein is CASSLSGLAGGSSYNEQFF.

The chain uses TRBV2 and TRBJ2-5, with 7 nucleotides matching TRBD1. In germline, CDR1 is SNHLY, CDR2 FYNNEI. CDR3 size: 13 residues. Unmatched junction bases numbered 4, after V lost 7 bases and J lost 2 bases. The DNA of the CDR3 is TGTGCCAGCACTCAGGGGGATCAAGAGACCCAGTACTTC. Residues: CASTQGDQETQYF.

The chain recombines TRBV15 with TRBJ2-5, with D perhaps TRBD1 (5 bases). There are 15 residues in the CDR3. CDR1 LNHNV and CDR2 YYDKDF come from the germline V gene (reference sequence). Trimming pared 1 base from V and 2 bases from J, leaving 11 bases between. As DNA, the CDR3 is TGTGCCACCAGCAGAGCTCGACAGATACAAGAGACCCAGTACTTC. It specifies CATSRARQIQETQYF.

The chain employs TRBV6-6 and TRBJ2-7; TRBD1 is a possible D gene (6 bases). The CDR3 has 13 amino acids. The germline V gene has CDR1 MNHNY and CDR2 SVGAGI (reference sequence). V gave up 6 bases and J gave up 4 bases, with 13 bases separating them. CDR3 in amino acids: CASSLGTRYEQYF. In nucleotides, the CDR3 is TGTGCCAGCAGCCTCGGGACAAGATACGAGCAGTACTTC.

The DNA for the CDR3 is TGTGCCAGCAGCCCTCGCGGGGGGGAGACCCAGTACTTC. It translates to CASSPRGGETQYF. The J gene is TRBJ2-5, the V gene TRBV4-2, with TRBD2 matching over 8 bases. The CDR3 contains 13 residues. V was pared by 4 bases and J by 5 bases, with 3 bases of the junction left unmatched. From germline, CDR1 is LGHNA and CDR2 YNFKEQ.

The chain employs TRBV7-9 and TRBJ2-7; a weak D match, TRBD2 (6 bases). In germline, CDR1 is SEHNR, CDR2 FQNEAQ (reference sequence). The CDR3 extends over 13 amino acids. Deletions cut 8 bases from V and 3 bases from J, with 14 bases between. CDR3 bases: TGTGCCAGCGGACTACTAGGGGTCTACGAGCAGTACTTC. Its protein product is CASGLLGVYEQYF.

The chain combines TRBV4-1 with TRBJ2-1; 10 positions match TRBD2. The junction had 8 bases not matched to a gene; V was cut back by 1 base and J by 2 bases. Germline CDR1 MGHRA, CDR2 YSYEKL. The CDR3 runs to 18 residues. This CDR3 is CASSQAASGSSPYNEQFF. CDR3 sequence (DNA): TGCGCCAGCAGCCAAGCGGCTAGCGGGAGTTCTCCCTACAATGAGCAGTTCTTC.

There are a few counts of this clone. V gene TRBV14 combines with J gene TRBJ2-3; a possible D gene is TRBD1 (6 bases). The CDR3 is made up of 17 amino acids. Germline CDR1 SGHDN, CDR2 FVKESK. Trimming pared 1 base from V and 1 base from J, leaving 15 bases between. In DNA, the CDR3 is TGTGCCAGCAGCCAAGGGGGGCAGGCGGCTGGCACAGATACGCAGTATTTT. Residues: CASSQGGQAAGTDTQYF.

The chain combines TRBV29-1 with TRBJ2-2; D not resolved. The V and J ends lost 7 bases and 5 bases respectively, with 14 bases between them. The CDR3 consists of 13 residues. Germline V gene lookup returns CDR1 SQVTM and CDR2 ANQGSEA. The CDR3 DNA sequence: TGCAGCGCCCGGGTTACACCTACCGGGGAGCTGTTTTTT. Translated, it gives CSARVTPTGELFF.

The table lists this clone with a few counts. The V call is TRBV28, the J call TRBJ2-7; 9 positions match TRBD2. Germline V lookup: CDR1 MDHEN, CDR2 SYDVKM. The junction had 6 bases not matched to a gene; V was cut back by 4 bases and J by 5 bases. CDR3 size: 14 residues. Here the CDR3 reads CASSSLAGIHEQYF. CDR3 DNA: TGTGCCAGCAGTTCCCTAGCGGGAATCCACGAGCAGTACTTC.

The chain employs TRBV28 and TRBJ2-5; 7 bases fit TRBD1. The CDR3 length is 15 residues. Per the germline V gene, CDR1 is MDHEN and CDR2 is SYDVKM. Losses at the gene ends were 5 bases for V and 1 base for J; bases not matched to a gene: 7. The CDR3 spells CASSQQQGRQETQYF. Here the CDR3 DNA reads TGTGCCAGCAGTCAACAACAGGGGCGCCAAGAGACCCAGTACTTC.

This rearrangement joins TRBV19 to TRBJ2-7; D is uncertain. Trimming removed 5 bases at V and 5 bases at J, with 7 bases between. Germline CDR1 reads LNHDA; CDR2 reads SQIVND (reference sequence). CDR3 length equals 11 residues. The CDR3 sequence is CASSEADEQYF. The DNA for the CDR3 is TGTGCCAGTAGTGAGGCGGACGAGCAGTACTTC.

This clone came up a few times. CDR3 DNA sequence: TGCAGCGCCGGGGGGACGGATAGAAACACTAACTATGGCTACACCTTC. Protein: CSAGGTDRNTNYGYTF. V gene TRBV29-1 combines with J gene TRBJ1-2; possibly TRBD1 for D (5 bases). The germline gives CDR1 SQVTM, CDR2 ANQGSEA. Trimming removed 7 bases at V and 0 bases at J, with 21 bases between. CDR3 size: 16 residues.

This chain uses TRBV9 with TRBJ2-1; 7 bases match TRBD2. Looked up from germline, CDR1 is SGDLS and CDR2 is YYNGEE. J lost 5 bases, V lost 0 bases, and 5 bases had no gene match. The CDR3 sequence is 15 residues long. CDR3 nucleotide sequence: TGTGCCAGCAGCGTAGAGGCCGGACTAGACAATGAGCAGTTCTTC. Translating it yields CASSVEAGLDNEQFF.

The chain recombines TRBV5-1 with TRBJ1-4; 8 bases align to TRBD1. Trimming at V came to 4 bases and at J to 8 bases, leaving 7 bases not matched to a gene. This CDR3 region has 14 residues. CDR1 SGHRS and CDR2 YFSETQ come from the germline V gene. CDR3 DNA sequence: TGCGCCAGCAGCACCGGACAGGGAAGCGAAAAACTGTTTTTT. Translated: CASSTGQGSEKLFF. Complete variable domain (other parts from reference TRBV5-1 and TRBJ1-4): KAGVTQTPRYLIKTRGQQVTLSCSPISGHRSVSWYQQTPGQGLQFLFEYFSETQRNKGNFPGRFSGRQFSNSRSEMNVSTLELGDSALYLCASSTGQGSEKLFFGSGTQLSVL.